This is a list of T cell receptor beta chains from one sample in a study of beta chain features in type 1 diabetes. The protocol was immunoSEQ multiplex PCR, while the TCRdb copy is restricted to in-frame clones and leaves out a portion. The data show around 250,000 clones, 55% to 70% seen once. The sample consisted of naive CD4+ T cells from blood. The receptors come from a man aged 25-45 years in good health. The CDR3 runs from the conserved cysteine through the conserved F or W. D genes are given only for firm matches. Not every row has a clone size; where given, it reads once, few, many or a size class.

J gene	D gene	clone size	V gene	CDR3 DNA	CDR3 protein
TRBJ2-3	.	.	TRBV28	TGTGCCGCCGCCGACTCCGTCGGTTTGGATACGCAGTATTTT	CAAADSVGLDTQYF
TRBJ2-5	.	once	TRBV10-2	TGCGCCAGCTCACGGACAGTTAGCCCCACCCAAGAGACCCAGTACTTC	CASSRTVSPTQETQYF
TRBJ2-7	.	.	TRBV9	TGTGCCAGCAGCGTAGGTATAGCGGCAAGCGATTACGAGCAGTACTTC	CASSVGIAASDYEQYF
TRBJ2-5	.	.	TRBV15	TGTGCCACCAGCCCTCGTGGGGGGTTCCAAGAGACCCAGTACTTC	CATSPRGGFQETQYF
TRBJ2-7	.	.	TRBV30	TGTGCCTGGGCGGACACTTACTACGAGCAGTACTTC	CAWADTYYEQYF
TRBJ2-1	.	.	TRBV30	TGTGCCCTCGGTATTCCGCCTCTCTTCAATGAGCAGTTCTTC	CALGIPPLFNEQFF
TRBJ1-4	.	few	TRBV29-1	TGCAGCGTTGTTGGGGGCGAGGAAAAACTGTTTTTT	CSVVGGEEKLFF
TRBJ2-5	TRBD2	.	TRBV9	TGTGCCAGCAGCTTGATAGCGGGAGCCCAGGAGACCCAGTACTTC	CASSLIAGAQETQYF
TRBJ1-2	.	.	TRBV30	TGTGCCTGGACAGGTTATAACTATGGCTACACCTTC	CAWTGYNYGYTF
TRBJ2-5	.	.	TRBV30	TGTGCCTGGAGTGTAAGGACTGCCGAGACCCAGTACTTC	CAWSVRTAETQYF
TRBJ2-1	.	.	TRBV20-1	TGCAGTGCTAGAGATCCCCTGGCGTTCTTC	CSARDPLAFF
TRBJ2-1	.	.	TRBV29-1	TGCAGCGTTGAAAGGGGGAATGAGCAGTTCTTC	CSVERGNEQFF
TRBJ1-5	.	once	TRBV2	TGTGCCAGCAGGGTGTATGGGGATCAGCCCCAGCATTTT	CASRVYGDQPQHF
TRBJ2-2	.	.	TRBV14	TGTGCCAGCAGCCAGGCTCCCACCGGGGAGCTGTTTTTT	CASSQAPTGELFF
TRBJ2-3	.	.	TRBV11-2	TGTGCCAGCAACTCGGGAGATACGCAGTATTTT	CASNSGDTQYF
TRBJ2-1	TRBD1	.	TRBV9	TGTGCCAGCAGCGTCGGGACAGGGTGGTACAATGAGCAGTTCTTC	CASSVGTGWYNEQFF
TRBJ2-1	.	.	TRBV7-9	TGTGCCAGCAGCTTCGACAACAATGAGCAGTTCTTC	CASSFDNNEQFF